This T cell receptor beta chain was found in a study of CD8 T cells in Susac syndrome. Broader study findings: Susac-specific public clones were found in total CD8+ and CD8+ TEMRA repertoires, numbering fewer than 20 and five, respectively. TCR sequencing and HLA analysis covered a relatively small number of individuals.

Note on this clonotype: Its antigen is as yet unknown.

TEMRA cells were FACS-enriched, with CD8+ and CD4+ T cells isolated negatively. This CDR3 is 15 amino acids long. The ends lost 5 bases at V and 3 bases at J; junction bases unmatched: 10. Random hexamers were used to reverse transcribe roughly 0.5 to 1 ug of RNA. From the immunoSEQ multiplex PCR reads, TCRdb called clonotypes with MiXCR, one entry per CDR3 protein. The data contain roughly 84,000 distinct CDR3 sequences, 96% of them seen just once; the ten biggest clones take up around 0.41%. What was sequenced was CD8+ T cells from PBMCs. This chain uses TRBV12-3 or TRBV12-4 with TRBJ2-7, with 7 bases aligning to TRBD1. This clonotype was obtained from a human donor with Susac syndrome. CDR3 amino acids: CASSPRDSVIYEQYF. The CDR3 nucleotides are TGTGCCAGCAGTCCCCGGGACAGTGTGATCTACGAGCAGTACTTC.